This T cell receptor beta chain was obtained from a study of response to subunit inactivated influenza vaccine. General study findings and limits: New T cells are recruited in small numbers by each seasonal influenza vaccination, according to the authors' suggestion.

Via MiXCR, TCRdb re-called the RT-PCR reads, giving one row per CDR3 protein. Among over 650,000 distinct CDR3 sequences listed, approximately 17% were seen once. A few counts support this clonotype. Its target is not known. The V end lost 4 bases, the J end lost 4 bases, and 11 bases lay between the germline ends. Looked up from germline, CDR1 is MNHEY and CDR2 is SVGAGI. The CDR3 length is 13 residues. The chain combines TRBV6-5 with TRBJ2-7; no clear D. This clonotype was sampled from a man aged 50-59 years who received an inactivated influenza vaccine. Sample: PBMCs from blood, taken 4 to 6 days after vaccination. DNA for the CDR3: TGTGCCAGCAGTTTCGCCCCTAGGTACGAGCAGTACTTC. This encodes CASSFAPRYEQYF.